This entry describes one T cell receptor beta chain. Its antigen is currently unknown. The DNA ends 3 residues before the CDR3 does, and the rest of the CDR3 is filled in from the germline J gene. Germline loops: CDR1 KGHSH, CDR2 LQKENI. This CDR3 spans 17 amino acids. V lost 3 bases and J 1 base, leaving 15 bases between the germline ends. This sample is drawn from a study of TET2 disruption in CD19-targeted CAR T cells. Treatment indicated: autologous CTL019 cells: CD19 CAR with 4-1BB and CD3 zeta domains. A CD19 CAR with TCR zeta and 4-1BB domains was used. T cells for CTL019 manufacturing were collected from peripheral blood by leukapheresis. Profiling relied on immunoSEQ multiplex PCR, and the TCRdb table lists in-frame clones only, not all of them. This repertoire includes under 30,000 clones.

The receptor's source is a man in his 70s with chronic lymphocytic leukemia. V gene TRBV18 combines with J gene TRBJ2-2, with D perhaps TRBD1 (5 bases). The material was CD8- CAR+ T cells sorted from cultured blood T cells, obtained for CD19 CAR T cell therapy. Subset reported: CD8-negative CAR-positive T cells from the infusion product. Here the CDR3 reads CASSPTSQGVNTGELFF. Incomplete CDR3 DNA: TGTGCCAGCTCACCCACCTCACAAGGGGTGAACACCGGGGAG.